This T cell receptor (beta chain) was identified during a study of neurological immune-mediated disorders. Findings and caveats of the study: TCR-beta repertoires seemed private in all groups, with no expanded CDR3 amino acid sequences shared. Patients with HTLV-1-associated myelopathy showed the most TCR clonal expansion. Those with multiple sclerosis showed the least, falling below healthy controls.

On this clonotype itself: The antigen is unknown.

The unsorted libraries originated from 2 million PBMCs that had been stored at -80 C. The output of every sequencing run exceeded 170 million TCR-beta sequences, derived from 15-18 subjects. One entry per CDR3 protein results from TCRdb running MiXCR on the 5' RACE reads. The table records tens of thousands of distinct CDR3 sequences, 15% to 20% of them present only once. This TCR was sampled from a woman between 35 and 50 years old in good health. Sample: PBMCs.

DNA of the CDR3: TGTGCCAGTAGTCACAATCACGCGAGCTCCTACGAGCAGTACGTC. Amino acids: CASSHNHASSYEQYV. This chain uses TRBV19 with TRBJ2-7; unclear D gene. The CDR3 loop spans 15 amino acids. The germline V gene has CDR1 LNHDA and CDR2 SQIVND (reference sequence). With 5 bases removed from V and 0 bases from J, the gap between germline ends came to 14 bases.